Presented here are 27 T cell receptor beta chains from one specimen sequenced in a study of blood T cell repertoires in COVID-19. The protocol was immunoSEQ multiplex PCR, while the TCRdb copy is restricted to in-frame clones and leaves out a portion. The sample lists about 130,000 clones; roughly 80% were seen once. The sequenced sample consisted of peripheral blood. Every receptor here comes from a woman between 25 and 40 years old who had recovered from COVID-19.

The V gene is TRBV2, the J gene TRBJ1-1, with a weak D call TRBD1 (5 bases). This CDR3 has 14 residues. The germline V gene encodes CDR1 SNHLY and CDR2 FYNNEI. With 8 bases removed from V and 1 base from J, the gap between germline ends came to 14 bases. The CDR3 DNA reads as TGTGCCAGCTTAAGACAGCTAGGGAACACTGAAGCTTTCTTT. This sequence encodes CASLRQLGNTEAFF.

The genes are TRBV6-5 and TRBJ1-1, with 8 bases that match TRBD1. The CDR3 length is 15 residues. V dropped 7 bases and J dropped 0; count of bases not matched to a gene: 7. CDR1 is MNHEY and CDR2 is SVGAGI in the germline V gene. This CDR3 reads CASNTGGLVNTEAFF. As DNA, the CDR3 is TGTGCCAGCAATACAGGGGGGTTGGTGAACACTGAAGCTTTCTTT.

The chain links TRBV9 to TRBJ1-5; D is perhaps TRBD1 (6 bases). The germline V and J ends were trimmed by 0 bases and 2 bases, with 6 bases remaining between them. Germline CDR1 SGDLS, CDR2 YYNGEE. The CDR3 is 14 residues long. The CDR3 reads CASSVGQGNQPQHF. Written as DNA, the CDR3 is TGTGCCAGCAGCGTAGGACAGGGCAATCAGCCCCAGCATTTT. The whole variable domain, filled in from reference TRBV9 and TRBJ1-5, reads DSGVTQTPKHLITATGQRVTLRCSPRSGDLSVYWYQQSLDQGLQFLIQYYNGEERAKGNILERFSAQQFPDLHSELNLSSLELGDSALYFCASSVGQGNQPQHFGDGTRLSIL.

This clone was observed many times. This sequence joins TRBV1 and TRBJ2-2; the table assigns TRBD1, which was not confirmed against the DNA. TRBV1 is a pseudogene locus. CDR3 length: 16 amino acids. The CDR3 DNA reads TGCACCAGCAGCCCATATAGGGGCGTCTGGACCGGGGAGCTGTTTTTT. It specifies CTSSPYRGVWTGELFF.

This chain connects TRBV5-6 to TRBJ2-7; the D gene is possibly TRBD1 (5 bases). The CDR3 is made up of 13 amino acids. Germline V CDR1 and CDR2: SGHDT, YYEEEE. Trimming shortened V by 1 base and J by 2 bases, and 7 bases separated the two germline ends. CDR3 in amino acids: CASSLQGTYEQYF. The DNA for the CDR3 is TGTGCCAGCAGCTTGCAGGGAACCTACGAGCAGTACTTC.

The chain is built from TRBV5-4 and TRBJ1-3; D not certain. V lost 0 bases and J lost 4, with 11 bases in between. CDR1 and CDR2 from the germline V gene are SGHNT and YYREEE (reference sequence). The CDR3 has 15 residues. The CDR3 is CASSLDDYSGNTIYF. CDR3 bases: TGTGCCAGCAGCTTGGACGACTATTCAGGAAACACCATATATTTT.

The J gene is TRBJ2-1, the V gene TRBV19; 7 bases match TRBD1. V was clipped by 3 bases and J by 2 bases; unmatched bases: 7. This CDR3 is built from 16 residues. CDR1 and CDR2 from the germline V gene are LNHDA and SQIVND (reference sequence). The CDR3 sequence: CASSMATGWTYNEQFF. CDR3 DNA: TGTGCCAGTAGTATGGCGACAGGGTGGACCTACAATGAGCAGTTCTTC.

The chain is built from TRBV5-4 and TRBJ2-7; a weak D match, TRBD1 (5 bases). CDR3 length: 14 amino acids. V gave up 1 base and J gave up 5 bases, with 13 bases separating them. Germline V gene data show CDR1 as SGHNT and CDR2 as YYREEE (reference sequence). The CDR3 DNA is TGTGCCAGCAGCTTGCAGGGAAGAACCGACGAGCAGTACTTC. Translating it yields CASSLQGRTDEQYF.

The V and J genes are TRBV10-2 and TRBJ1-2, with D tentatively TRBD1 (6 bases). The V end was cut by 3 bases, the J end by 5 bases, with 10 bases between. In germline, CDR1 is WSHSY, CDR2 SAAADI. CDR3 length: 13 amino acids. The CDR3 coding sequence is TGCGCCAGCAGTGAAAACAGGGAATATGGCTACACCTTC. Amino acids: CASSENREYGYTF.

The genes are TRBV29-1 and TRBJ1-3; D ambiguous. From germline, CDR1 is SQVTM and CDR2 ANQGSEA. The CDR3 contains 15 residues. Trimming shortened V by 1 base and J by 2 bases, and 12 bases separated the two germline ends. The CDR3 bases are TGCAGCGTTGAAGGCCCCGGGATAGCTGGAAACACCATATATTTT. This sequence encodes CSVEGPGIAGNTIYF.

This chain connects TRBV10-3 to TRBJ2-1, with TRBD2 matching over 9 bases. Germline V gene lookup returns CDR1 ENHRY and CDR2 SYGVKD. The CDR3 length is 12 residues. The V segment lost 5 bases and the J segment 13 bases; nucleotides outside the gene matches: 6. CDR3 nucleotides: TGTGCCATCAGTTCCACCGGGACTAGCCAGTTCTTC. Its protein product is CAISSTGTSQFF.

V and J are TRBV5-6 and TRBJ2-6; D might be TRBD2 (5 bases). The ends were cut back, 2 bases at V and 4 bases at J, with 13 bases in the middle. The CDR3 length is 16 residues. CDR1 and CDR2 (germline): SGHDT, YYEEEE. CDR3 region: CASSFDLASGANVLTF. The CDR3 DNA reads TGTGCCAGCAGCTTCGACCTAGCCTCCGGGGCCAACGTCCTGACTTTC.

This chain connects TRBV18 to TRBJ2-3; the match to TRBD1 covers 8 bases. The J segment lost 0 bases and the V segment lost 1 base, leaving 6 bases of the junction unmatched. This CDR3 spans 17 amino acids. The germline V gene encodes CDR1 KGHSH and CDR2 LQKENI. The CDR3 loop reads CASSPRAGGSSTDTQYF. The CDR3 nucleotides are TGTGCCAGCTCACCACGGGCAGGGGGCAGTAGCACAGATACGCAGTATTTT.

The CDR3 here is CASSLDGKDQPQHF. In DNA form, the CDR3 reads TGCGCCAGCAGCTTGGACGGTAAAGATCAGCCCCAGCATTTT. The rearrangement uses TRBV5-1 and TRBJ1-5; D gene uncertain. Per the germline V gene, CDR1 is SGHRS and CDR2 is YFSETQ. Trimming took off 0 bases at V and 5 bases at J, with 9 bases between the two ends. CDR3 size: 14 residues.

A note on this clone: The same CDR3 is also encoded by other DNA sequences in this sample. This chain connects TRBV12-3 or TRBV12-4 to TRBJ1-5, with 9 bases matching TRBD1. V was clipped by 6 bases and J by 4 bases; unmatched bases: 1. The CDR3 totals 13 residues. This chain's CDR3 is CASRGQGNQPQHF. Written as DNA, the CDR3 is TGTGCCAGCAGGGGACAGGGAAATCAGCCCCAGCATTTT.

The chain combines TRBV6-5 with TRBJ2-6; TRBD1 might be the D (6 bases). Trimming pared 6 bases from V and 2 bases from J, leaving 11 bases between. This CDR3 has 15 amino acids. Germline V gene lookup returns CDR1 MNHEY and CDR2 SVGAGI. DNA of the CDR3: TGTGCCAGCAGGATACAGGGAACTGGGGCCAACGTCCTGACTTTC. This sequence encodes CASRIQGTGANVLTF.

V usage is TRBV4-2 and J usage is TRBJ1-3; D unclear. The germline gives CDR1 LGHNA, CDR2 YNFKEQ. Trimming stripped 0 bases from V and 0 bases from J, with 3 bases between. The CDR3 is 14 residues long. In DNA, the CDR3 is TGTGCCAGCAGCCAAGAATACTCTGGAAACACCATATATTTT. The encoded protein is CASSQEYSGNTIYF.

The V and J genes are TRBV20-1 and TRBJ2-1; D gene unclear. This CDR3 region has 11 residues. Between the trimmed V and J ends, which lost 1 base and 16 bases, there was a span of 14 bases. Germline CDR1 is DFQATT and CDR2 is SNEGSKA (reference sequence). The chain's CDR3 is CSARAGSPQFF. The CDR3 DNA reads as TGCAGTGCTAGAGCGGGTTCCCCCCAATTCTTC.

The chain is built from TRBV5-5 and TRBJ1-1; unclear D gene. This CDR3 is built from 13 residues. Germline assignment: CDR1 SGHKS and CDR2 YYEKEE (reference sequence). Trimming shortened V by 2 bases and J by 4 bases, and 9 bases separated the two germline ends. Here the CDR3 reads CASSFTGGTEAFF. In DNA form, the CDR3 reads TGTGCCAGCAGCTTCACGGGAGGCACTGAAGCTTTCTTT.

The rearrangement joins TRBV5-4 to TRBJ2-1; TRBD1 is a possible D gene (6 bases). Trimming took 9 bases from V and 7 from J, leaving 23 bases between them. In germline, CDR1 is SGHNT, CDR2 YYREEE (reference sequence). CDR3 length: 15 residues. The CDR3 region is CATTRDGTLVNEQFF. CDR3 DNA: TGTGCCACTACCAGGGATGGGACACTAGTTAATGAGCAGTTCTTC.

V and J are TRBV5-4 and TRBJ2-6; D might be TRBD2 (7 bases). The CDR3 sequence is 17 residues long. Trimming removed 2 bases at V and 4 bases at J, with 16 bases between. The germline V gene encodes CDR1 SGHNT and CDR2 YYREEE (reference sequence). CDR3 nucleotide sequence: TGTGCCAGCAGCTTCGGGGGGCGATCCTCAGGGGCCAACGTCCTGACTTTC. Its protein product is CASSFGGRSSGANVLTF.

The gene calls are TRBV13 and TRBJ1-1; TRBD1 matches 7 bases. Germline lookup yields CDR1 PRHDT and CDR2 FYEKMQ (reference sequence). J gave up 4 bases and V 5 bases, and 16 bases lay outside the gene matches. CDR3 length: 17 residues. CDR3 nucleotides: TGTGCCAGCAGCATCTACAGGGGAGGTTCGGCGAGCACTGAAGCTTTCTTT. This sequence encodes CASSIYRGGSASTEAFF.

This chain connects TRBV7-9 to TRBJ1-5; tentative D call: TRBD1 (5 bases). The CDR3 extends over 12 amino acids. Germline V gives CDR1 SEHNR, CDR2 FQNEAQ (reference sequence). V lost 2 bases to trimming and J lost 7 bases, with 6 bases between them. The CDR3, as DNA: TGTGCCAGCAGCTTACAGGGCCAGCCCCAGCATTTT. It yields the protein CASSLQGQPQHF.

The chain has TRBV14 and TRBJ2-7; 8 nucleotides agree with TRBD2. Germline CDR1 is SGHDN and CDR2 is FVKESK. The V and J ends lost 0 bases and 4 bases, in that order; junction bases with no gene match: 5. The CDR3 has 15 residues. The CDR3 nucleotides are TGTGCCAGCAGCCAAGATAGCGGGAATGCGTACGAGCAGTACTTC. This sequence encodes CASSQDSGNAYEQYF.

This clone was seen only once. J is TRBJ2-1 and V is TRBV6-5, with 8 nucleotides matching TRBD1. Trimming at V came to 6 bases and at J to 8 bases, leaving 9 bases not matched to a gene. CDR3 length: 14 amino acids. Per the germline V gene, CDR1 is MNHEY and CDR2 is SVGAGI. Written as DNA, the CDR3 is TGTGCCAGCAGCCCACAGGGGGGTCTCTATGAGCAGTTCTTC. This codes for CASSPQGGLYEQFF.

V and J are TRBV5-1 and TRBJ1-2; 7 bases are shared with TRBD1. V lost 3 bases and J lost 6; bases outside the gene matches: 8. The germline V gene encodes CDR1 SGHRS and CDR2 YFSETQ. This CDR3 spans 14 amino acids. The CDR3 is CASSSPDRVNGYTF. CDR3 coding DNA: TGCGCCAGCAGCTCCCCAGACAGGGTAAATGGCTACACCTTC.

The chain couples TRBV4-2 to TRBJ2-2; TRBD2 aligns across 10 bases. V lost 0 bases and J lost 5; bases outside the gene matches: 6. This CDR3 spans 17 amino acids. Looked up from germline, CDR1 is LGHNA and CDR2 is YNFKEQ. The CDR3 DNA reads as TGTGCCAGCAGCCAAGATTTCGCTAGCGGGAGAACCGGGGAGCTGTTTTTT. Translated: CASSQDFASGRTGELFF.